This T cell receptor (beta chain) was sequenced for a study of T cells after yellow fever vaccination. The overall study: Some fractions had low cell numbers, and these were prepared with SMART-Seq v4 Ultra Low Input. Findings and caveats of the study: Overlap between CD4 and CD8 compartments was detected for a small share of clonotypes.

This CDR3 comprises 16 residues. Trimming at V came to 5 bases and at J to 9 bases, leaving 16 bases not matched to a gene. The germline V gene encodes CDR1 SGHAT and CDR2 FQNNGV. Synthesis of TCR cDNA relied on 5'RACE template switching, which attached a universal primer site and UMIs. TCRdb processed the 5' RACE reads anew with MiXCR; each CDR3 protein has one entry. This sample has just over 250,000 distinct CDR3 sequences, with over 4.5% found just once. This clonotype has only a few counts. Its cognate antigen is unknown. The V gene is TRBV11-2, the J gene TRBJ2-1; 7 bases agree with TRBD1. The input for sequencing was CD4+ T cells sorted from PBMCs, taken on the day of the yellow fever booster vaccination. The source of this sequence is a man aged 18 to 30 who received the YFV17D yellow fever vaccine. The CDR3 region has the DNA TGTGCCAGCAGCCCGTTCACCGGGACAGTTACAAGTGAGCAGTTCTTC. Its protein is CASSPFTGTVTSEQFF.